This T cell receptor (beta chain) is drawn from a study of cytomegalovirus exposure and HLA in healthy donors. Study context: T cells numbering some 170 million yielded some 120 million unique TCR beta sequences in an earlier analysis. When roughly 420 donors were genotyped, around 77% of them were found to fall in the Caucasian-associated ancestry cluster. Study findings and constraints: Earlier findings revealed that most TCR beta V segments proved productive either about 90% or about 30% of the time. Donor immune exposure was known only as CMV serostatus.

The PCR had 60 Vbeta and 13 Jbeta primers. Data came from immunoSEQ multiplex PCR; TCRdb stores just in-frame clones and leaves some out. The sample includes roughly 150,000 clones, about 72% of them seen just once. This clone has only one observation. Its target is not known. The CDR3 has 15 amino acids. Germline V gene data show CDR1 as MDHEN and CDR2 as SYDVKM. After removal of 5 bases from V and 8 bases from J, the junction contained 11 bases not matched to a gene. The sequenced material came from PBMCs. The rearrangement links TRBV28 to TRBJ1-4; 7 bases are shared with TRBD1. The TCR was taken from a man in his 60s in good health and CMV-seronegative. The CDR3 sequence is CASSLTGTQREKLFF. CDR3 coding DNA: TGTGCCAGCAGTCTGACAGGGACCCAGAGGGAAAAACTGTTTTTT.